Below are 11 T cell receptor beta chains sequenced from a single sample in a study of cytomegalovirus exposure and HLA in healthy donors. The PCR contained 60 Vbeta and 13 Jbeta primers. Clones were read by immunoSEQ multiplex PCR, and TCRdb kept only the in-frame ones, dropping some. The sample includes about 160,000 clones, roughly 70% of them seen just once. Input material: PBMCs. All receptors derive from a woman between 25 and 40 years old in good health and CMV-seronegative.

With regard to this clone: Distinct nucleotide sequences in the sample also encode this CDR3. The chain carries TRBV7-2 and TRBJ2-3; D remains ambiguous. Germline lookup yields CDR1 SGHTA and CDR2 FQGNSA. CDR3 size: 12 residues. V dropped 2 bases and J dropped 5 bases, with 5 bases sitting between them. CDR3 coding DNA: TGTGCCAGCAGCTTACGACTAGATACGCAGTATTTT. It translates to CASSLRLDTQYF.

The chain is built from TRBV29-1 and TRBJ2-3; 8 bases are shared with TRBD1. This CDR3 has 14 amino acids. V dropped 7 bases and J dropped 3; count of bases not matched to a gene: 9. Germline lookup yields CDR1 SQVTM and CDR2 ANQGSEA. CDR3 bases: TGCAGCGGTTCGACAGGGGTGGGTACAGATACGCAGTATTTT. It specifies CSGSTGVGTDTQYF.

This chain links TRBV7-2 with TRBJ1-2, with TRBD1 matching 9 bases. This CDR3 has 15 residues. V lost 5 bases and J lost 4; bases outside the gene matches: 8. Germline V gives CDR1 SGHTA, CDR2 FQGNSA. CDR3 DNA: TGTGCCAGCAGCCCTAGTGGGACAGGGAGCTATGGCTACACCTTC. Amino acids: CASSPSGTGSYGYTF. The whole variable domain, remainder taken from reference TRBV7-2 and TRBJ1-2, is GAGVSQSPSNKVTEKGKDVELRCDPISGHTALYWYRQSLGQGLEFLIYFQGNSAPDKSGLPSDRFSAERTGGSVSTLTIQRTQQEDSAVYLCASSPSGTGSYGYTFGSGTRLTVV.

The chain is built from TRBV5-1 and TRBJ2-7; 8 bases align to TRBD2. The germline V gene encodes CDR1 SGHRS and CDR2 YFSETQ. The CDR3 sequence is 15 residues long. J was trimmed by 4 bases and V by 0 bases; bases with no gene match: 6. The CDR3, as DNA: TGCGCCAGCAGCTTGGCCGGGACTAGTAATTACGAGCAGTACTTC. Protein product: CASSLAGTSNYEQYF.

Only a few counts were recorded for this clone. The chain recombines TRBV11-1 with TRBJ2-5; 15 positions match TRBD2. Unmatched junction bases numbered 4, after V lost 4 bases and J lost 1 base. CDR3 length equals 17 residues. Per the germline V gene, CDR1 is SGHAT and CDR2 is FQDESV (reference sequence). CDR3 sequence reads: CASSSRGLAGGQETQYF. Here the CDR3 DNA reads TGTGCCAGCAGCTCCAGGGGACTAGCGGGGGGCCAAGAGACCCAGTACTTC.

This clone has a handful of counts. The V gene is TRBV6-5, the J gene TRBJ2-7, with 8 bases lining up with TRBD1. Trimming at V came to 0 bases and at J to 1 base, leaving 5 bases not matched to a gene. The length of the CDR3 is 16 residues. CDR1 and CDR2 (germline): MNHEY, SVGAGI. Here the CDR3 reads CASSYSRTGRSYEQYF. DNA of the CDR3: TGTGCCAGCAGTTACTCGAGGACAGGGCGATCCTACGAGCAGTACTTC.

This chain connects TRBV7-9 to TRBJ1-6, with a possible D match to TRBD1 (6 bases). In germline, CDR1 is SEHNR, CDR2 FQNEAQ (reference sequence). V lost 3 bases and J 10 bases, leaving 13 bases between the germline ends. This CDR3 comprises 14 residues. The CDR3 here is CASSFLGTSSPLHF. The CDR3 nucleotides are TGTGCCAGCAGCTTTCTAGGGACATCATCACCCCTCCACTTT.

The chain is built from TRBV5-1 and TRBJ2-6; D ambiguous. The V end was cut by 0 bases, the J end by 1 base, with 11 bases between. CDR3 size: 17 residues. Germline values: CDR1 SGHRS, CDR2 YFSETQ. The CDR3 coding sequence is TGCGCCAGCAGCTTGGTCGCCGGTACGTCTGGGGCCAACGTCCTGACTTTC. As protein: CASSLVAGTSGANVLTF. The full variable domain, rest sourced from reference TRBV5-1 and TRBJ2-6, is KAGVTQTPRYLIKTRGQQVTLSCSPISGHRSVSWYQQTPGQGLQFLFEYFSETQRNKGNFPGRFSGRQFSNSRSEMNVSTLELGDSALYLCASSLVAGTSGANVLTFGAGSRLTVL.

The CDR3 sequence: CASSSTTGGHNSPLHF. The CDR3 DNA is TGTGCCAGCAGCTCGACCACAGGGGGTCATAATTCACCCCTCCACTTT. This sequence joins TRBV7-9 and TRBJ1-6; 8 bases match TRBD1. This CDR3 has 16 amino acids. Germline V gives CDR1 SEHNR, CDR2 FQNEAQ (reference sequence). Trimming removed 4 bases from V and 5 bases from J; junction bases left unmatched: 7. Full variable domain (rest looked up from reference TRBV7-9 and TRBJ1-6): DTGVSQNPRHKITKRGQNVTFRCDPISEHNRLYWYRQTLGQGPEFLTYFQNEAQLEKSRLLSDRFSAERPKGSFSTLEIQRTEQGDSAMYLCASSSTTGGHNSPLHFGNGTRLTVT.

V gene TRBV14 combines with J gene TRBJ1-1; D might be TRBD1 (6 bases). The V gene lost 4 bases and the J gene lost 5 bases, with 14 bases spanning the gap. CDR1 is SGHDN and CDR2 is FVKESK in the germline V gene. The CDR3 runs to 14 residues. The CDR3 region has the DNA TGTGCCAGCAGCCGAACCGGGACACCAACTGAAGCTTTCTTT. This sequence encodes CASSRTGTPTEAFF.

The chain joins TRBV6-1 to TRBJ2-6, with 11 bases lining up with TRBD1. This CDR3 contains 18 residues. Germline V gene sequence: CDR1 MNHNS, CDR2 SASEGT. With 2 bases clipped from V and 4 bases from J, the junction kept 7 bases outside the gene matches. The CDR3 nucleotides are TGTGCCAGCAGTGAACCAGGACAGGGGGCGCACGGGGCCAACGTCCTGACTTTC. Protein product: CASSEPGQGAHGANVLTF.